This record looks at one T cell receptor (beta chain) sequence and its context. The target antigen is unknown. The data derive from a study of T cells after yellow fever vaccination. The study, taken as a whole, reports: It was a weaker secondary response, yet one that peaked faster, at day 5 versus 15. From the bulk population, abundant clonotypes could contaminate and appear within FACS-sorted repertoires. Only a minor proportion of clonotypes was detected across both CD4 and CD8 compartments.

There are 14 residues in the CDR3. Germline CDR1 is LNHDA and CDR2 is SQIVND (reference sequence). The V end was cut by 4 bases, the J end by 1 base, with 10 bases between. Template switching with 5'RACE generated the TCR cDNA and added a universal primer site and UMIs. From the 5' RACE reads, TCRdb called clonotypes with MiXCR, one entry per CDR3 protein. Here the sample spans around 590,000 distinct CDR3 sequences, about 12% being singletons. The starting material was PBMCs, obtained on the day of the yellow fever booster vaccination. The chain links TRBV19 to TRBJ1-2; D is undetermined. The clonotype comes from a man aged 25 to 40 who received the YFV17D yellow fever vaccine. The CDR3 nucleotides are TGTGCCAGTAGTACGATCGTGCGTAACTATGGCTACACCTTC. It translates to CASSTIVRNYGYTF.